The 21 T cell receptor beta chains presented below share a single source sample, sequenced in a study of vaccination and CD4 T cells after COVID-19. Scientists ran DNA taken from cultured CD4+ T cells through the Oncomine TCR Beta short-read assay for sequencing. Genomic DNA was taken out of cultured CD4+ T cells by extraction. TCRdb re-called the PCR reads through MiXCR, storing one row per CDR3 protein. The sample has approximately 10,000 distinct CDR3 sequences, about 40% seen once. Stated treatment: approximately 9-day PBMC culture with coronavirus spike peptide pools or control peptides (ViraFEST assay). It was before the COVID-19 pandemic (2011-2018) that the unexposed donor's CD4+ T cells were collected. These receptors have no known antigen. Source material: CD4+ T cells from blood, cultured in vitro. The source of these receptors is a human donor in good health.

The V and J genes are TRBV6-1 and TRBJ2-5; TRBD1 agrees at 7 bases. Germline V gene sequence: CDR1 MNHNS, CDR2 SASEGT. The CDR3 contains 12 residues. After removal of 10 bases from V and 0 bases from J, the junction contained 2 bases not matched to a gene. The CDR3 here is CAITGDQETQYF. In DNA, the CDR3 is TGTGCCATCACAGGGGACCAAGAGACCCAGTACTTC.

The sample holds one count of this clonotype. The chain links TRBV14 to TRBJ1-6; D might be TRBD1 (5 bases). This CDR3 has 14 amino acids. The V end was cut by 3 bases, the J end by 7 bases, with 10 bases between. Germline V CDR1 and CDR2: SGHDN, FVKESK. For the CDR3, the DNA is TGTGCCAGCAGCCAGGGCGGGGACAATTCACCCCTCCACTTT. Residues: CASSQGGDNSPLHF.

The rearrangement joins TRBV27 to TRBJ2-7; the D gene is possibly TRBD2 (5 bases). The CDR3 sequence is 14 residues long. V was shortened by 5 bases and J by 0 bases, with 11 bases between the two germline ends. The germline CDR1 and CDR2 sequences are MNHEY and SMNVEV (reference sequence). The chain's CDR3 is CASSLNRDSYEQYF. In nucleotides, the CDR3 is TGTGCCAGCAGTCTCAACCGGGACTCCTACGAGCAGTACTTC.

As for this clonotype: Germline is not matched at one junction end, which may reflect a read error. This chain links TRBV7-7 with TRBJ2-3, with D perhaps TRBD1 (5 bases). Germline CDR1 is SSHAT and CDR2 is FNYEAQ (reference sequence). The CDR3 totals 13 residues. CDR3 region: CASSFSRGDTQYF. CDR3 DNA: TGTGCTAGCAGCTTTTCTAGGGGAGATACGCAGTATTTT.

V and J are TRBV7-3 and TRBJ2-3; D might be TRBD1 (5 bases). V dropped 5 bases and J dropped 2 bases, with 11 bases sitting between them. Germline lookup yields CDR1 SGHTA and CDR2 FQGTGA. The CDR3 contains 14 residues. CDR3 region: CASSLKGITDTQYF. CDR3 bases: TGTGCCAGCAGCCTAAAGGGGATCACAGATACGCAGTATTTT.

The chain links TRBV14 to TRBJ1-6; D remains ambiguous. Germline assignment: CDR1 SGHDN and CDR2 FVKESK. V was shortened by 0 bases and J by 8 bases, with 8 bases between the two germline ends. The CDR3 extends over 14 amino acids. The CDR3 reads CASSQDMGYSPLHF. CDR3 in DNA: TGTGCCAGCAGCCAAGATATGGGGTATTCACCCCTCCACTTT.

This clonotype has only a few counts. The rearrangement uses TRBV5-4 and TRBJ1-5; D gene uncertain. The germline gives CDR1 SGHNT, CDR2 YYREEE (reference sequence). There are 15 residues in the CDR3. V gave up 0 bases and J gave up 0 bases, with 7 bases separating them. In DNA, the CDR3 is TGTGCCAGCAGCTTGGAAGTACATAGCAATCAGCCCCAGCATTTT. Translated: CASSLEVHSNQPQHF.

This clonotype has only a few counts. The chain carries TRBV2 and TRBJ1-1; the match to TRBD1 covers 7 bases. V shed 6 bases, J shed 7 bases, and the junction held 5 bases outside the gene matches. The CDR3 runs 12 residues. The germline gives CDR1 SNHLY, CDR2 FYNNEI. In DNA form, the CDR3 reads TGTGCCAGCAGCCTCCGGACAGGTGAAGCTTTCTTT. Translating it yields CASSLRTGEAFF.

This clonotype was seen a few times. The V gene is TRBV7-2, the J gene TRBJ2-5, with D possibly being TRBD1 (5 bases). The CDR3 is 14 residues long. CDR1 is SGHTA, CDR2 FQGNSA, per germline. Deletions cut 5 bases from V and 2 bases from J, with 12 bases between. The CDR3 is CASSISRAQETQYF. DNA for the CDR3: TGTGCCAGCAGCATTAGCAGGGCTCAAGAGACCCAGTACTTC.

This chain joins TRBV28 and TRBJ1-1, with D possibly TRBD1 on 5 matching bases. The germline CDR1 and CDR2 sequences are MDHEN and SYDVKM. This CDR3 comprises 12 residues. Trimming stripped 7 bases from V and 5 bases from J, with 11 bases between. CDR3 loop: CASIFKGTEAFF. The CDR3 DNA reads as TGTGCCAGCATTTTTAAGGGGACTGAAGCTTTCTTT.

The rearrangement joins TRBV11-3 to TRBJ2-2; possibly TRBD1 or TRBD2 for D (5 bases each). This CDR3 is built from 17 residues. V shed 5 bases and J shed 4 bases, with 20 bases lying between them. Germline CDR1 is SGHNT and CDR2 is YENEEA. CDR3 amino acids: CASSPPGTTMSTGELFF. The CDR3 coding sequence is TGTGCCAGCAGCCCGCCGGGGACGACGATGAGCACCGGGGAGCTGTTTTTT.

The chain recombines TRBV7-2 with TRBJ2-3; 12 nucleotides align to TRBD2. With 1 base clipped from V and 1 base from J, the junction kept 0 bases outside the gene matches. The CDR3 has 16 residues. CDR1 and CDR2 from the germline V gene are SGHTA and FQGNSA. This CDR3 is CASSLGLAGGTDTQYF. CDR3 sequence (DNA): TGTGCCAGCAGCTTAGGACTAGCGGGGGGCACAGATACGCAGTATTTT.

This clonotype was found a few times. This chain connects TRBV20-1 to TRBJ2-7, with 7 bases fitting TRBD2. The germline gives CDR1 DFQATT, CDR2 SNEGSKA (reference sequence). CDR3 length equals 14 residues. Losses at the gene ends were 0 bases for V and 3 bases for J; bases not matched to a gene: 5. The CDR3 sequence is CSARDPGRSYEQYF. The CDR3 DNA follows: TGCAGTGCTAGAGACCCCGGGAGGAGCTACGAGCAGTACTTC.

This clonotype has just a few counts. This chain links TRBV7-9 with TRBJ2-5; no definite D call. V was pared by 1 base and J by 9 bases, with 9 bases between. The CDR3 loop spans 12 amino acids. Per the germline V gene, CDR1 is SEHNR and CDR2 is FQNEAQ (reference sequence). In nucleotides, the CDR3 is TGTGCCAGCAGCTTAGTGGGATCGGCCCAGTACTTC. Residues: CASSLVGSAQYF.

This clonotype was counted only a few times. V gene TRBV11-3 combines with J gene TRBJ2-5, with D possibly matching TRBD2 (5 bases). This CDR3 spans 15 amino acids. Per the germline V gene, CDR1 is SGHNT and CDR2 is YENEEA. V shed 1 base and J shed 4 bases, with 13 bases lying between them. As DNA, the CDR3 is TGTGCCAGCAGCTTAGGTCTTAGCGTAGGAGAGACCCAGTACTTC. Its translation: CASSLGLSVGETQYF. Combining the CDR3 with reference TRBV11-3 and TRBJ2-5 gives the whole variable domain EAGVVQSPRYKIIEKKQPVAFWCNPISGHNTLYWYLQNLGQGPELLIRYENEEAVDDSQLPKDRFSAERLKGVDSTLKIQPAELGDSAVYLCASSLGLSVGETQYFGPGTRLLVL.

The gene calls are TRBV5-1 and TRBJ2-1; D possibly corresponds to TRBD1 (6 bases). The CDR3 runs 15 residues. Trimming removed 3 bases from V and 7 bases from J, with 17 bases in between. The V gene's germline CDR1 is SGHRS and CDR2 YFSETQ. This CDR3 reads CASSSQGSSLNEQFF. Written as DNA, the CDR3 is TGCGCCAGCAGCTCCCAGGGGAGCTCCTTGAATGAGCAGTTCTTC.

The chain uses TRBV7-3 and TRBJ2-6; no clear D. Germline loops: CDR1 SGHTA, CDR2 FQGTGA. This CDR3 has 18 residues. The ends were cut back, 5 bases at V and 0 bases at J, with 17 bases in the middle. Here the CDR3 DNA reads TGTGCCAGCAGCCTTGCCGGCGGCGGAACCTCTGGGGCCAACGTCCTGACTTTC. Its protein product is CASSLAGGGTSGANVLTF.

This clonotype was detected only a few times. The genes are TRBV20-1 and TRBJ1-5; the D is unclear. The CDR3 consists of 13 residues. The V and J ends lost 4 bases and 4 bases respectively, with 11 bases between them. CDR1 is DFQATT and CDR2 is SNEGSKA in the germline V gene (reference sequence). The CDR3 coding sequence is TGCAGTGCTAAGGGCCCAGATAATCAGCCCCAGCATTTT. This translates into CSAKGPDNQPQHF.

This CDR3 is CASSVGGGTVYEQYF. Written as DNA, the CDR3 is TGTGCCAGCAGCGTGGGAGGAGGTACCGTCTACGAGCAGTACTTC. J is TRBJ2-7 and V is TRBV9; weak D call: TRBD2 (6 bases). The CDR3 is 15 residues long. Trimming pared 2 bases from V and 3 bases from J, leaving 15 bases between. Germline CDR1 and CDR2: SGDLS and YYNGEE.

This clonotype was detected a few times. One junction end disagrees with the germline gene, perhaps due to a read error. The chain has TRBV6-1 and TRBJ2-1; TRBD2 matches at 10 bases. The V gene's germline CDR1 is MNHNS and CDR2 SASEGT. The CDR3 is 13 residues long. CDR3 region: CASSPGLATLGIF. The CDR3 nucleotides are TGTGCCAGCAGTCCGGGACTAGCGACCCTCGGGATCTTC.

The chain couples TRBV18 to TRBJ2-3, with D uncertain. Germline V gives CDR1 KGHSH, CDR2 LQKENI. Trimming shortened V by 2 bases and J by 3 bases, and 9 bases separated the two germline ends. This CDR3 is built from 14 residues. This chain's CDR3 is CASSPIPLTDTQYF. The CDR3 region has the DNA TGTGCCAGCTCACCAATCCCTTTGACAGATACGCAGTATTTT.